This T cell receptor beta chain stems from a study of T cells expressing NK-cell markers. TCRdb re-called the 5' RACE reads and catalogs CDR3 proteins one per entry, DNA excluded. This sample's table reports 500,000 to 600,000 distinct CDR3 sequences. Germline V lookup: CDR1 SQVTM, CDR2 ANQGSEA. The CDR3 extends over 11 amino acids. The receptor's source is a man in his late teens or twenties in good health. Sequenced material: blood T cells: a sorted CD56 or NKG2C T cell subset, CD4+ or CD8+ T cells, or bulk PBMC T cells (not recorded which). J is TRBJ1-1 and V is TRBV29-1; with no DNA, the TCRdb D assignment of TRBD1 cannot be verified. CDR3 sequence reads: CSGTPGPEAFF.